The 18 T cell receptor beta chains below all came from one sample that was sequenced in a study of cytomegalovirus exposure and HLA in healthy donors. Primers: 60 Vbeta forward and 13 Jbeta reverse. The assay was immunoSEQ multiplex PCR, and TCRdb's table has in-frame clones only and misses some. The sample includes more than 55,000 clones, about 74% of them seen just once. What was sequenced was PBMCs. The receptor set was obtained from a woman aged 55-69 years in good health and CMV-seropositive.

The chain uses TRBV28 and TRBJ1-3; no clear D. CDR3 length equals 16 residues. Germline V gene data show CDR1 as MDHEN and CDR2 as SYDVKM. V was shortened by 4 bases and J by 0 bases, with 13 bases between the two germline ends. The CDR3 loop reads CASSSLGVGSGNTIYF. For the CDR3, the DNA is TGTGCCAGCAGTTCTCTAGGCGTAGGCTCTGGAAACACCATATATTTT.

V usage is TRBV30 and J usage is TRBJ1-5, with 10 bases that match TRBD1. CDR3 size: 15 residues. The ends lost 3 bases at V and 2 bases at J; junction bases unmatched: 4. Germline CDR1 is GTSNPN and CDR2 is SVGIG (reference sequence). CDR3 in DNA: TGTGCCTGGAGGGACGGGACAGGGGGCAATCAGCCCCAGCATTTT. Its protein is CAWRDGTGGNQPQHF.

This sequence joins TRBV9 and TRBJ2-2; D perhaps matches TRBD1 (6 bases). Per the germline V gene, CDR1 is SGDLS and CDR2 is YYNGEE. V was shortened by 4 bases and J by 7 bases, with 17 bases between the two germline ends. This CDR3 region has 15 residues. The CDR3 sequence is CASSLRTGLDGELFF. The CDR3 bases are TGTGCCAGCAGCCTTAGAACAGGGCTGGACGGGGAGCTGTTTTTT.

The chain recombines TRBV6-1 with TRBJ2-1; 8 nucleotides align to TRBD2. The germline gives CDR1 MNHNS, CDR2 SASEGT. V shed 1 base and J 5 bases; nucleotides not matched to a gene: 4. The CDR3 contains 15 residues. The CDR3: CASSEEAGANNEQFF. DNA for the CDR3: TGTGCCAGCAGTGAAGAAGCGGGGGCCAACAATGAGCAGTTCTTC.

This clone showed up many times. This chain links TRBV6-6 with TRBJ1-3, with D unclear. CDR1 MNHNY and CDR2 SVGAGI come from the germline V gene (reference sequence). Trimming removed 2 bases at V and 2 bases at J, with 7 bases between. The CDR3 is made up of 14 amino acids. This chain's CDR3 is CASSYLPAGNTIYF. In DNA, the CDR3 is TGTGCCAGCAGTTACCTACCTGCTGGAAACACCATATATTTT.

This clone was observed a few times. The chain has TRBV6-1 and TRBJ1-1; 9 nucleotides agree with TRBD1. V shed 6 bases and J 3 bases; nucleotides not matched to a gene: 8. CDR1 and CDR2 (germline): MNHNS, SASEGT. The CDR3 covers 15 residues. The CDR3 DNA follows: TGTGCCAGCAGAGCTAAGACAGGGGGGGACACTGAAGCTTTCTTT. Its protein is CASRAKTGGDTEAFF.

This chain joins TRBV29-1 and TRBJ2-1; a weak D match, TRBD2 (5 bases). The V end was cut by 4 bases, the J end by 0 bases, with 10 bases between. The CDR3 loop spans 14 amino acids. Germline CDR1 reads SQVTM; CDR2 reads ANQGSEA. CDR3 protein: CSVVDWGSYNEQFF. The CDR3 DNA is TGCAGCGTTGTGGACTGGGGCTCCTACAATGAGCAGTTCTTC.

The rearrangement joins TRBV27 to TRBJ2-7; 7 bases fit TRBD1. CDR3 length: 14 residues. With V trimmed by 4 bases and J by 2 bases, 5 bases remained unmatched. Germline assignment: CDR1 MNHEY and CDR2 SMNVEV (reference sequence). CDR3 nucleotides: TGTGCCAGCAGTTCGAACAGGGGAGCCTACGAGCAGTACTTC. This codes for CASSSNRGAYEQYF.

This rearrangement joins TRBV5-1 to TRBJ1-1, with 8 bases matching TRBD1. CDR1 is SGHRS, CDR2 YFSETQ, per germline. The CDR3 length is 14 residues. V shed 6 bases and J 3 bases; nucleotides not matched to a gene: 7. The CDR3 here is CASNPGGLDTEAFF. The DNA of the CDR3 is TGCGCCAGCAACCCAGGGGGCCTCGACACTGAAGCTTTCTTT.

This clone occurred a few times. The rearrangement joins TRBV4-1 to TRBJ1-4; the match to TRBD1 covers 7 bases. Trimming took 1 base from V and 3 from J; bases not matched to a gene: 2. The CDR3 totals 15 residues. Looked up from germline, CDR1 is MGHRA and CDR2 is YSYEKL. CDR3: CASSQGTGPNEKLFF. DNA of the CDR3: TGCGCCAGCAGCCAAGGGACAGGACCTAATGAAAAACTGTTTTTT.

This clone has just a few counts. V usage is TRBV6-5 and J usage is TRBJ1-1; 9 bases fit TRBD1. CDR3 length equals 15 residues. Germline lookup yields CDR1 MNHEY and CDR2 SVGAGI. The V and J ends lost 4 bases and 1 base, in that order; junction bases with no gene match: 4. DNA of the CDR3: TGTGCCAGCAGTTCCACGGACAGGGGGAACACTGAAGCTTTCTTT. As protein: CASSSTDRGNTEAFF.

This rearrangement joins TRBV19 to TRBJ2-1; 7 bases are shared with TRBD1. The germline V gene encodes CDR1 LNHDA and CDR2 SQIVND (reference sequence). The CDR3 length is 17 residues. J was trimmed by 4 bases and V by 7 bases; bases with no gene match: 16. This CDR3 reads CASKRTGVLFGYNEQFF. CDR3 coding DNA: TGTGCCAGTAAAAGAACAGGGGTTCTGTTCGGTTACAATGAGCAGTTCTTC.

The chain links TRBV5-5 to TRBJ2-3; maybe TRBD2 (6 bases). The CDR3 is made up of 14 amino acids. The V end lost 4 bases, the J end lost 0 bases, and 9 bases lay between the germline ends. The germline gives CDR1 SGHKS, CDR2 YYEKEE (reference sequence). CDR3 sequence reads: CASSQLASTDTQYF. CDR3 nucleotides: TGTGCCAGCAGCCAACTAGCAAGCACAGATACGCAGTATTTT.

The V gene is TRBV6-1, the J gene TRBJ2-3, with a tentative D call TRBD2 (6 bases). V was shortened by 3 bases and J by 2 bases, with 15 bases between the two germline ends. Germline V gives CDR1 MNHNS, CDR2 SASEGT. This CDR3 is 16 amino acids long. DNA of the CDR3: TGTGCCAGCAGTGATCAGTTTAGCGGACTCACAGATACGCAGTATTTT. Amino acid sequence: CASSDQFSGLTDTQYF.

CDR3 residues: CASRAGVNYEQYF. The DNA for the CDR3 is TGTGCCAGCAGAGCCGGGGTTAACTACGAGCAGTACTTC. The chain is built from TRBV27 and TRBJ2-7; weak D call: TRBD2 (5 bases). The length of the CDR3 is 13 residues. Trimming removed 6 bases from V and 3 bases from J, with 12 bases in between. The V gene's germline CDR1 is MNHEY and CDR2 SMNVEV (reference sequence).

This clone has more than one count but fewer than ten. The genes are TRBV7-9 and TRBJ1-1; TRBD1 matches at 9 bases. J was trimmed by 4 bases and V by 5 bases; bases with no gene match: 8. The CDR3 spans 15 residues. The germline V gene encodes CDR1 SEHNR and CDR2 FQNEAQ (reference sequence). The CDR3 region has the DNA TGTGCCAGCAGCCCGGGGACAGGGTGGGGCACTGAAGCTTTCTTT. Its translation: CASSPGTGWGTEAFF.

The chain joins TRBV19 to TRBJ1-3, with 9 bases that match TRBD1. CDR3 length equals 15 residues. Germline V gives CDR1 LNHDA, CDR2 SQIVND (reference sequence). Trimming removed 5 bases from V and 4 bases from J; junction bases left unmatched: 6. This CDR3 is CASSPQGAHGNTIYF. In DNA form, the CDR3 reads TGTGCCAGTAGTCCACAGGGGGCTCACGGAAACACCATATATTTT.

The chain is built from TRBV30 and TRBJ1-5; D possibly corresponds to TRBD1 (5 bases). Germline CDR1 and CDR2: GTSNPN and SVGIG (reference sequence). The CDR3 covers 15 residues. The ends were cut back, 3 bases at V and 0 bases at J, with 12 bases in the middle. This chain's CDR3 is CAWRKGEGSNQPQHF. The DNA of the CDR3 is TGTGCCTGGAGGAAAGGGGAGGGTAGCAATCAGCCCCAGCATTTT.